The T cell receptor (beta chain) under discussion was sequenced for a study of control samples from healthy donors and cancer patients. Measured with immunoSEQ multiplex PCR; TCRdb has only the in-frame clones, and not every one. The data show more than 95,000 clones, with 87% seen just once and roughly 1.9% held by the top ten. Trimming left V 5 bases short and J 0 bases short, with 7 bases between. The CDR3 covers 13 residues. Germline V CDR1 and CDR2: MNHNY, SVGAGI (reference sequence). The TCR comes from a man younger than 35 in good health. Sequencing was performed on blood. The chain recombines TRBV6-6 with TRBJ1-1; possibly TRBD1 for D (5 bases). This CDR3 is CASSKGLNTEAFF. In DNA form, the CDR3 reads TGTGCCAGCAGTAAGGGACTGAACACTGAAGCTTTCTTT.